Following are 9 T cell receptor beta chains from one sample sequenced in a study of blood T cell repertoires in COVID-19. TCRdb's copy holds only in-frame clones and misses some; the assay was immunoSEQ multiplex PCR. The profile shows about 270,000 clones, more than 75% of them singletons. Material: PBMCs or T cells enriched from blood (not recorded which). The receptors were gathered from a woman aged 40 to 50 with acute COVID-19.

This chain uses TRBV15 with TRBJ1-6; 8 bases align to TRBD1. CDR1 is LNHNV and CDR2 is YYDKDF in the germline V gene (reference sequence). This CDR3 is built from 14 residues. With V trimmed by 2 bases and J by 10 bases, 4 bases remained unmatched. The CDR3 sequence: CATSRQGAGSPLHF. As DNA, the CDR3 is TGTGCCACCAGCAGACAGGGGGCAGGGTCACCCCTCCACTTT.

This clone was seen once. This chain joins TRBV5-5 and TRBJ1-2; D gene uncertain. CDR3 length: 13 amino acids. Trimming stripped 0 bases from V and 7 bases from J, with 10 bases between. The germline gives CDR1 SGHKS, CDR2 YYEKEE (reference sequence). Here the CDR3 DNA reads TGTGCCAGCAGCTTGGGTGTAGAAGTTGGCTACACCTTC. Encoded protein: CASSLGVEVGYTF.

This chain's CDR3 is CAWVPGSHYNSPLHF. The CDR3 coding sequence is TGTGCCTGGGTTCCAGGGTCCCACTATAATTCACCCCTCCACTTT. The rearrangement links TRBV30 to TRBJ1-6, with a tentative D call TRBD1 (5 bases). Germline CDR1 and CDR2: GTSNPN and SVGIG (reference sequence). CDR3 length: 15 residues. The ends were cut back, 5 bases at V and 3 bases at J, with 14 bases in the middle.

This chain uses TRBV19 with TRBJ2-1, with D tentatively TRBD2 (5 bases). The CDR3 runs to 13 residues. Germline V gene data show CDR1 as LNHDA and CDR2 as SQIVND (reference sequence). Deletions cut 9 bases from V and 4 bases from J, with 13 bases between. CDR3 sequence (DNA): TGTGCCAGCTCCGGACTCCCTTACAATGAGCAGTTCTTC. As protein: CASSGLPYNEQFF.

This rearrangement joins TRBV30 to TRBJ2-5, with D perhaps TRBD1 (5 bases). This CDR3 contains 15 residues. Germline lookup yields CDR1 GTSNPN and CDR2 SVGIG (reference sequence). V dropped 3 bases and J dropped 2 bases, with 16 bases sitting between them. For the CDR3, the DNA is TGTGCCTGGAGCCGAAGACAGCGAGTTCAAGAGACCCAGTACTTC. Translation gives CAWSRRQRVQETQYF. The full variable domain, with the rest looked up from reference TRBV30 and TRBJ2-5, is SQTIHQWPATLVQPVGSPLSLECTVEGTSNPNLYWYRQAAGRGLQLLFYSVGIGQISSEVPQNLSASRPQDRQFILSSKKLLLSDSGFYLCAWSRRQRVQETQYFGPGTRLLVL.

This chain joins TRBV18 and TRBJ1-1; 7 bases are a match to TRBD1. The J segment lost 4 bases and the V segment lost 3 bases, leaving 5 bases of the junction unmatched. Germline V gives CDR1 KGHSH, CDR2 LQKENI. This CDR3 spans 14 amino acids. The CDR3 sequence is CASSPDRVGTEAFF. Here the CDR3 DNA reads TGTGCCAGCTCACCCGACAGGGTGGGCACTGAAGCTTTCTTT.

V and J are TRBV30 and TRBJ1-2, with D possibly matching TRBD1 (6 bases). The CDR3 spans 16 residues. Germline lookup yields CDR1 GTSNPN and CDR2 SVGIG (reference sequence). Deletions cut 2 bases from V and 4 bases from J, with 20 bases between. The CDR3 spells CAWSTTRGALVYGYTF. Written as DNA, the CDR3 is TGTGCCTGGAGTACGACTCGGGGGGCGCTGGTCTATGGCTACACCTTC.

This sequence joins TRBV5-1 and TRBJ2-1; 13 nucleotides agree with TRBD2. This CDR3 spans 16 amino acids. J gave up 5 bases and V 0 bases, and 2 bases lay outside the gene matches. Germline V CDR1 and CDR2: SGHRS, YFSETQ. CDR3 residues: CASSLGLAGGHNEQFF. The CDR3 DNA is TGCGCCAGCAGCTTGGGACTAGCGGGAGGCCACAATGAGCAGTTCTTC.

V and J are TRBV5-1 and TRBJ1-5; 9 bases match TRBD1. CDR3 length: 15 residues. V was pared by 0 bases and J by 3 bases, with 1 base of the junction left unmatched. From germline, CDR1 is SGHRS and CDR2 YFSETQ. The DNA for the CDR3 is TGCGCCAGCAGCTTGGGGGACAGGGCCAATCAGCCCCAGCATTTT. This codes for CASSLGDRANQPQHF. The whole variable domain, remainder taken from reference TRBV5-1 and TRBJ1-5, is KAGVTQTPRYLIKTRGQQVTLSCSPISGHRSVSWYQQTPGQGLQFLFEYFSETQRNKGNFPGRFSGRQFSNSRSEMNVSTLELGDSALYLCASSLGDRANQPQHFGDGTRLSIL.